This entry lists 13 T cell receptor beta chains sequenced from one sample in a study of blood T cell repertoires in COVID-19. The protocol was immunoSEQ multiplex PCR, while the TCRdb copy is restricted to in-frame clones and leaves out a portion. There are roughly 43,000 clones in the sample; 70% to 90% occur only once, and approximately 14% lies in the top ten. The sequenced sample was peripheral blood. The receptors originated from a human donor in a cohort sampled during active COVID-19. The donor label of this sample is uncertain.

The chain joins TRBV5-4 to TRBJ1-4, with D uncertain. Germline values: CDR1 SGHNT, CDR2 YYREEE (reference sequence). The V and J ends lost 4 bases and 6 bases respectively, with 16 bases between them. CDR3 length equals 15 residues. CDR3 nucleotide sequence: TGTGCCAGCAGCGACGGCGGACGAGCGGATGAAAAACTGTTTTTT. This codes for CASSDGGRADEKLFF. The full variable domain, rest sourced from reference TRBV5-4 and TRBJ1-4, is ETGVTQSPTHLIKTRGQQVTLRCSSQSGHNTVSWYQQALGQGPQFIFQYYREEENGRGNFPPRFSGLQFPNYSSELNVNALELDDSALYLCASSDGGRADEKLFFGSGTQLSVL.

This chain connects TRBV20-1 to TRBJ1-4; D unresolved. From germline, CDR1 is DFQATT and CDR2 SNEGSKA (reference sequence). The CDR3 spans 11 residues. V gave up 5 bases and J gave up 8 bases, with 9 bases separating them. The chain's CDR3 is CSASRGEKLFF. The CDR3 nucleotides read TGCAGTGCTTCACGGGGAGAAAAACTGTTTTTT.

This rearrangement joins TRBV2 to TRBJ2-7; TRBD1 matches 9 bases. Looked up from germline, CDR1 is SNHLY and CDR2 is FYNNEI. With 6 bases clipped from V and 1 base from J, the junction kept 7 bases outside the gene matches. The CDR3 covers 15 residues. CDR3 coding DNA: TGTGCCAGCAGACTCGAACAGGGGGCATCCTACGAGCAGTACTTC. Translated: CASRLEQGASYEQYF.

This chain joins TRBV11-2 and TRBJ2-3; TRBD2 agrees at 14 bases. This CDR3 contains 16 residues. CDR1 SGHAT and CDR2 FQNNGV come from the germline V gene. J was trimmed by 8 bases and V by 4 bases; bases with no gene match: 8. The CDR3 spells CASSSGLAGGRGTQYF. CDR3 nucleotide sequence: TGTGCCAGCAGCTCCGGACTAGCGGGGGGTAGAGGTACGCAGTATTTT. Together with reference TRBV11-2 and TRBJ2-3, the CDR3 gives the full variable domain: EAGVAQSPRYKIIEKRQSVAFWCNPISGHATLYWYQQILGQGPKLLIQFQNNGVVDDSQLPKDRFSAERLKGVDSTLKIQPAKLEDSAVYLCASSSGLAGGRGTQYFGPGTRLTVL.

The chain links TRBV18 to TRBJ1-2; 8 positions match TRBD1. The CDR3 covers 13 residues. The J segment lost 5 bases and the V segment lost 8 bases, leaving 7 bases of the junction unmatched. The germline V gene encodes CDR1 KGHSH and CDR2 LQKENI. DNA for the CDR3: TGTGCCAGCACCGGGACAGGAGGGTATGGCTACACCTTC. This sequence encodes CASTGTGGYGYTF.

This clone was recorded once. The V and J genes are TRBV2 and TRBJ2-7; 10 nucleotides line up with TRBD2. CDR1 is SNHLY and CDR2 is FYNNEI in the germline V gene. There are 15 residues in the CDR3. The junction had 6 bases not matched to a gene; V was cut back by 5 bases and J by 2 bases. CDR3 nucleotide sequence: TGTGCCAGCAGTCTTAGCGGGGGGTCGCCCTACGAGCAGTACTTC. This translates into CASSLSGGSPYEQYF.

This clone was seen only a few times. The chain links TRBV6-2 or TRBV6-3 to TRBJ1-2; 8 bases align to TRBD1. The CDR3 runs to 15 residues. From germline, CDR1 is MNHEY and CDR2 SVGEGT. The ends lost 3 bases at V and 2 bases at J; junction bases unmatched: 5. Written as DNA, the CDR3 is TGTGCCAGCAGTTATTTCGACAGGGGAAACTATGGCTACACCTTC. This gives the protein CASSYFDRGNYGYTF.

The CDR3 DNA follows: TGCGCCAGCAGCTTAGAGGGGGTCAAAAACATTCAGTACTTC. This gives the protein CASSLEGVKNIQYF. This sequence joins TRBV5-1 and TRBJ2-4, with D possibly matching TRBD1 (6 bases). Looked up from germline, CDR1 is SGHRS and CDR2 is YFSETQ. With 2 bases removed from V and 3 bases from J, the gap between germline ends came to 9 bases. The CDR3 consists of 14 residues.

This clone appeared a single time. This sequence joins TRBV6-5 and TRBJ1-6; TRBD1 agrees at 9 bases. Germline-derived CDR1 and CDR2 are MNHEY and SVGAGI. V lost 5 bases, J lost 7 bases, and 6 bases stayed unmatched. This CDR3 has 15 amino acids. CDR3 in amino acids: CASSRGQGGNSPLHF. The CDR3 DNA reads TGTGCCAGCAGTAGGGGACAGGGTGGCAATTCACCCCTCCACTTT.

This chain connects TRBV6-5 to TRBJ2-1; D is possibly TRBD2 (5 bases). With 3 bases removed from V and 6 bases from J, the gap between germline ends came to 15 bases. Germline loops: CDR1 MNHEY, CDR2 SVGAGI. The CDR3 runs to 15 residues. Here the CDR3 DNA reads TGTGCCAGCAGTTATGAGGGATTAAGATTCAATGAGCAGTTCTTC. Its protein product is CASSYEGLRFNEQFF.

This clone showed up just a few times. The sample has other DNA sequences that encode this CDR3 too. The chain uses TRBV7-2 and TRBJ1-2, with a weak D call TRBD1 (5 bases). The germline gives CDR1 SGHTA, CDR2 FQGNSA. The CDR3 is made up of 14 amino acids. Trimming stripped 2 bases from V and 0 bases from J, with 7 bases between. The CDR3 DNA follows: TGTGCCAGCAGCTTACCGACAGCTAACTATGGCTACACCTTC. Residues: CASSLPTANYGYTF. Variable domain in full (rest from reference TRBV7-2 and TRBJ1-2): GAGVSQSPSNKVTEKGKDVELRCDPISGHTALYWYRQSLGQGLEFLIYFQGNSAPDKSGLPSDRFSAERTGGSVSTLTIQRTQQEDSAVYLCASSLPTANYGYTFGSGTRLTVV.

V and J are TRBV6-5 and TRBJ2-1; 8 bases agree with TRBD2. Germline lookup yields CDR1 MNHEY and CDR2 SVGAGI. The CDR3 is made up of 12 amino acids. The ends lost 2 bases at V and 9 bases at J; junction bases unmatched: 0. CDR3 coding DNA: TGTGCCAGCAGTTACCGGGGGGGTGAGCAGTTCTTC. This codes for CASSYRGGEQFF.

This clone was recorded only once. V is TRBV6-6 and J is TRBJ1-6; the D is unclear. Looked up from germline, CDR1 is MNHNY and CDR2 is SVGAGI (reference sequence). The length of the CDR3 is 13 residues. With 4 bases removed from V and 7 bases from J, the gap between germline ends came to 8 bases. The chain's CDR3 is CASSLATNSPLHF. CDR3 in DNA: TGTGCCAGCAGTTTAGCGACAAATTCACCCCTCCACTTT.